This record looks at one T cell receptor (beta chain) sequence and its context. This entry is derived from a study of T cells after yellow fever vaccination. TCRdb analysed the 5' RACE reads with MiXCR anew, one entry per CDR3 protein. The sample yields 550,000 to 750,000 distinct CDR3 sequences, approximately 15% seen once. CDR3 size: 14 residues. Per the germline V gene, CDR1 is SGHTA and CDR2 is FQGNSA. V was shortened by 3 bases and J by 2 bases, with 8 bases between the two germline ends. This TCR came from a man aged 25-45 years who received the YFV17D yellow fever vaccine. J is TRBJ2-1 and V is TRBV7-2; D uncertain. Material: PBMCs, obtained on the day of the yellow fever booster vaccination. The CDR3 DNA reads as TGTGCCAGCAGCTTCGAAGGAACCTACAATGAGCAGTTCTTC. Translating gives CASSFEGTYNEQFF.